Below are 19 T cell receptor beta chains sequenced from a single sample in a study of blood T cell repertoires in COVID-19. Sequencing was performed with immunoSEQ multiplex PCR; in TCRdb, only in-frame clones are kept and a portion is missing. Of roughly 100,000 clones in the sample, under 90% were seen once. The sample taken for sequencing was peripheral blood. These receptors all stem from a human donor in a cohort sampled during active or convalescent COVID-19.

This clone has only a few counts. Other DNA sequences from this sample encode an identical CDR3 as well. The CDR3 loop is CASSQGYRNTEAFF. For the CDR3, the DNA is TGTGCCAGCAGCCAAGGCTACCGGAACACTGAAGCTTTCTTT. The chain employs TRBV3-1 (or the pseudogene TRBV3-2) and TRBJ1-1; D is uncertain. The germline V and J ends were trimmed by 1 base and 1 base, with 7 bases remaining between them. The germline V gene has CDR1 LGHDT and CDR2 YNNKEL (reference sequence). CDR3 length equals 14 residues.

The chain recombines TRBV9 with TRBJ2-1, with 14 bases that match TRBD2. Germline assignment: CDR1 SGDLS and CDR2 YYNGEE. The CDR3 consists of 19 residues. J was trimmed by 3 bases and V by 3 bases; bases with no gene match: 11. The CDR3, as DNA: TGTGCCAGCAGCGCCGGACTAGCGGGGGGACACCTCATCTACAATGAGCAGTTCTTC. Encoded protein: CASSAGLAGGHLIYNEQFF.

This sequence joins TRBV9 and TRBJ1-2; no firm D call. This CDR3 has 14 residues. The V gene lost 0 bases and the J gene lost 3 bases, with 9 bases spanning the gap. CDR1 SGDLS and CDR2 YYNGEE come from the germline V gene. CDR3: CASSVDSSYYGYTF. CDR3 in DNA: TGTGCCAGCAGCGTAGACTCGTCTTACTATGGCTACACCTTC.

The rearrangement uses TRBV6-2 or TRBV6-3 and TRBJ1-3; weak D call: TRBD1 (6 bases). Germline V CDR1 and CDR2: MNHEY, SVGEGT. V shed 6 bases and J shed 9 bases, with 18 bases lying between them. The CDR3 consists of 14 residues. In DNA form, the CDR3 reads TGTGCCAGCAGCCTTGGGACAAGCGGTGGCACCATATATTTT. It codes for CASSLGTSGGTIYF.

This clone showed up just a few times. This chain links TRBV29-1 with TRBJ1-4, with 11 bases identical to TRBD1. This CDR3 is built from 12 residues. With 4 bases clipped from V and 8 bases from J, the junction kept 0 bases outside the gene matches. Looked up from germline, CDR1 is SQVTM and CDR2 is ANQGSEA. CDR3 sequence (DNA): TGCAGCGTTGGGACAGGGGGCGAAAAACTGTTTTTT. This gives the protein CSVGTGGEKLFF.

The chain employs TRBV11-3 and TRBJ2-3, with a weak D call TRBD2 (6 bases). Trimming cost V 2 bases and J 6 bases, with 18 bases left between them. The CDR3 has 16 amino acids. The germline V gene has CDR1 SGHNT and CDR2 YENEEA. CDR3 amino acids: CASSLQMRGPGDTQYF. The CDR3 coding sequence is TGTGCCAGCAGCTTACAGATGCGGGGTCCAGGGGATACGCAGTATTTT. Combining the CDR3 with reference TRBV11-3 and TRBJ2-3 gives the whole variable domain EAGVVQSPRYKIIEKKQPVAFWCNPISGHNTLYWYLQNLGQGPELLIRYENEEAVDDSQLPKDRFSAERLKGVDSTLKIQPAELGDSAVYLCASSLQMRGPGDTQYFGPGTRLTVL.

The rearrangement joins TRBV11-3 to TRBJ1-3; no clear D. Trimming removed 3 bases from V and 4 bases from J, with 4 bases in between. Looked up from germline, CDR1 is SGHNT and CDR2 is YENEEA. The length of the CDR3 is 12 residues. The CDR3 region has the DNA TGTGCCAGCAGCTTCAGGGGAAACACCATATATTTT. It translates to CASSFRGNTIYF.

V and J are TRBV7-3 and TRBJ2-2, with D tentatively TRBD1 (6 bases). V lost 4 bases and J lost 7, with 16 bases in between. Germline V gene data show CDR1 as SGHTA and CDR2 as FQGTGA. This CDR3 has 15 amino acids. The CDR3 region is CASSSPKPGHGELFF. CDR3 sequence (DNA): TGTGCCAGCAGCTCACCCAAGCCGGGACACGGGGAGCTGTTTTTT.

V and J are TRBV2 and TRBJ1-6; D unresolved. V shed 10 bases and J shed 0 bases, with 19 bases lying between them. Germline V gene lookup returns CDR1 SNHLY and CDR2 FYNNEI. The CDR3 runs 17 residues. The CDR3 nucleotides are TGTGCCACCTCAACAGCGGGTTCAAGCTCCTATAATTCACCCCTCCACTTT. Translated, it gives CATSTAGSSSYNSPLHF.

V gene TRBV30 combines with J gene TRBJ2-7; possible D gene TRBD1, 6 bases. Trimming removed 5 bases at V and 3 bases at J, with 11 bases between. The germline gives CDR1 GTSNPN, CDR2 SVGIG (reference sequence). This CDR3 comprises 12 residues. This chain's CDR3 is CAWGGQSYEQYF. The CDR3 DNA reads as TGTGCCTGGGGCGGACAGAGCTACGAGCAGTACTTC.

CDR3 bases: TGTGCCACCCGGGACACCACCTACAATGAGCAGTTCTTC. Translating gives CATRDTTYNEQFF. V usage is TRBV24-1 and J usage is TRBJ2-1; D may be TRBD1 (6 bases). With 9 bases removed from V and 2 bases from J, the gap between germline ends came to 10 bases. Germline CDR1 is KGHDR and CDR2 is SFDVKD. This CDR3 spans 13 amino acids.

The chain uses TRBV5-6 and TRBJ1-2; D unresolved. Trimming stripped 4 bases from V and 3 bases from J, with 16 bases between. The CDR3 spans 15 residues. From germline, CDR1 is SGHDT and CDR2 YYEEEE. The CDR3 here is CASSPVIGVYYGYTF. The DNA of the CDR3 is TGTGCCAGCAGCCCGGTGATAGGAGTCTACTATGGCTACACCTTC. Variable domain in full (rest from reference TRBV5-6 and TRBJ1-2): DAGVTQSPTHLIKTRGQQVTLRCSPKSGHDTVSWYQQALGQGPQFIFQYYEEEERQRGNFPDRFSGHQFPNYSSELNVNALLLGDSALYLCASSPVIGVYYGYTFGSGTRLTVV.

The chain uses TRBV6-6 and TRBJ1-5; D ambiguous. The germline V and J ends were trimmed by 4 bases and 0 bases, with 10 bases remaining between them. In germline, CDR1 is MNHNY, CDR2 SVGAGI (reference sequence). The CDR3 loop spans 15 amino acids. In DNA form, the CDR3 reads TGTGCCAGCAGTTTAAACCAGGCTAGCAATCAGCCCCAGCATTTT. Translated: CASSLNQASNQPQHF.

The chain carries TRBV28 and TRBJ2-2; TRBD1 matches 7 bases. CDR1 and CDR2 from the germline V gene are MDHEN and SYDVKM. This CDR3 has 16 residues. V was clipped by 1 base and J by 4 bases; unmatched bases: 6. The CDR3 DNA reads as TGTGCCAGCAGTTTATTTATGGCAGGGGGCACCGGGGAGCTGTTTTTT. Its translation is CASSLFMAGGTGELFF.

The chain recombines TRBV3-1 (or the pseudogene TRBV3-2) with TRBJ1-5; D is undetermined. CDR1 and CDR2 from the germline V gene are LGHDT and YNNKEL (reference sequence). The CDR3 length is 13 residues. V shed 2 bases and J shed 4 bases, with 6 bases lying between them. The CDR3 loop is CASSQLENQPQHF. As DNA, the CDR3 is TGTGCCAGCAGCCAATTAGAGAATCAGCCCCAGCATTTT.

This clone was detected only once. The rearrangement uses TRBV30 and TRBJ1-2; D is uncertain. Trimming stripped 2 bases from V and 8 bases from J, with 15 bases between. The CDR3 covers 13 residues. Germline assignment: CDR1 GTSNPN and CDR2 SVGIG (reference sequence). The CDR3: CAWSPRLGGGYTF. For the CDR3, the DNA is TGTGCCTGGAGTCCCCGACTCGGCGGGGGCTACACCTTC.

This chain uses TRBV4-2 with TRBJ2-1, with 8 bases that match TRBD1. V dropped 3 bases and J dropped 12; count of bases not matched to a gene: 10. This CDR3 has 14 residues. Per germline, CDR1 LGHNA and CDR2 YNFKEQ. CDR3: CASSHPGQGGPQFF. CDR3 nucleotides: TGTGCCAGCAGCCACCCCGGACAGGGCGGTCCGCAGTTCTTC.

The genes are TRBV13 and TRBJ2-1; TRBD2 aligns across 10 bases. The germline gives CDR1 PRHDT, CDR2 FYEKMQ (reference sequence). Losses at the gene ends were 5 bases for V and 4 bases for J; bases not matched to a gene: 5. CDR3 length equals 15 residues. The CDR3: CASSPSGGTYNEQFF. The CDR3 DNA reads as TGTGCCAGCAGCCCTAGCGGGGGAACGTACAATGAGCAGTTCTTC. The full variable domain, completed using reference TRBV13 and TRBJ2-1, is AAGVIQSPRHLIKEKRETATLKCYPIPRHDTVYWYQQGPGQDPQFLISFYEKMQSDKGSIPDRFSAQQFSDYHSELNMSSLELGDSALYFCASSPSGGTYNEQFFGPGTRLTVL.

This clone was counted a few times. The chain couples TRBV6-5 to TRBJ1-2; TRBD1 aligns across 7 bases. Germline V gene sequence: CDR1 MNHEY, CDR2 SVGAGI. CDR3 length: 14 amino acids. J lost 5 bases, V lost 3 bases, and 6 bases had no gene match. CDR3: CASSYTPGGYGYTF. The CDR3 DNA follows: TGTGCCAGCAGTTATACACCAGGGGGATATGGCTACACCTTC.